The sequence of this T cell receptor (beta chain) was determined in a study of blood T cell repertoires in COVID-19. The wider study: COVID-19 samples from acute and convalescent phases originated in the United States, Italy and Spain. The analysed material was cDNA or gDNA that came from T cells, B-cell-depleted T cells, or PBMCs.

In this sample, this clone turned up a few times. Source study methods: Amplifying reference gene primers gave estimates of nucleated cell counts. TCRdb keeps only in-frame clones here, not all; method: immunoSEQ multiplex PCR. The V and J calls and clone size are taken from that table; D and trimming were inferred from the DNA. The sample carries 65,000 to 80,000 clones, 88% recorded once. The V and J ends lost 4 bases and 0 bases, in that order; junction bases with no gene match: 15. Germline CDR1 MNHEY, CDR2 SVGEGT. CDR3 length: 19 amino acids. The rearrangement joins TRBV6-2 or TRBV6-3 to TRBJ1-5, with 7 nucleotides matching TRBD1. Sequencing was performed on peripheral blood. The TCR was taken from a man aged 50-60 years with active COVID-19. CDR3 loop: CASSLLRRGPGYSNQPQHF. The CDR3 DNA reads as TGTGCCAGCAGTTTACTCAGGAGGGGGCCGGGGTATAGCAATCAGCCCCAGCATTTT.